A selection of T cell receptor beta chains follows, all from one sample in a study of identical twins. MiXCR, run by TCRdb on the 5' RACE reads, gives a single entry per CDR3 protein. This table has about 480,000 distinct CDR3 sequences, approximately 15% appearing once. The same sample was also studied in work on yellow fever vaccine responses in identical twins.

The source material was CD4+ T cells sorted from blood. The source is a woman aged 18-29 years in good health. Each CDR3 is given with its conserved first and last residue. The D gene is left open where the match is weak. Clone size, where shown, is once, few, many, or a class for clones that have expanded.

d_call: -; j_call: TRBJ2-5; clone_size: few; v_call: TRBV7-7; cdr3_aa: CASSLYDSQETQYF; cdr3_nt: TGTGCTAGCAGCTTATATGACAGCCAAGAGACCCAGTACTTC
d_call: -; j_call: TRBJ2-1; clone_size: -; v_call: TRBV28; cdr3_aa: CACSSTYPGLASAFVEQFF; cdr3_nt: TGTGCCTGCAGTTCTACATACCCCGGCCTAGCGAGTGCCTTTGTGGAGCAGTTCTTC
d_call: TRBD1; j_call: TRBJ1-1; clone_size: -; v_call: TRBV7-9; cdr3_aa: CASSLGDRLMNTEAFF; cdr3_nt: TGTGCCAGCAGCTTGGGGGACAGGCTAATGAACACTGAAGCTTTCTTT
d_call: -; j_call: TRBJ2-5; clone_size: few; v_call: TRBV27; cdr3_aa: CASSHSSYQETQYF; cdr3_nt: TGTGCCAGCAGCCACTCCTCGTACCAAGAGACCCAGTACTTC
d_call: -; j_call: TRBJ2-1; clone_size: -; v_call: TRBV20-1; cdr3_aa: CSARTSNEQFF; cdr3_nt: TGCAGTGCTAGGACTAGCAATGAGCAGTTCTTC
d_call: -; j_call: TRBJ2-1; clone_size: -; v_call: TRBV6-1; cdr3_aa: CASSRNSDSYNEQFF; cdr3_nt: TGTGCCAGCAGCCGCAACTCGGACAGTTACAATGAGCAGTTCTTC
d_call: -; j_call: TRBJ2-7; clone_size: many; v_call: TRBV29-1; cdr3_aa: CSVEDVPGYEQYF; cdr3_nt: TGCAGCGTTGAGGACGTCCCCGGTTACGAGCAGTACTTC
d_call: -; j_call: TRBJ1-2; clone_size: -; v_call: TRBV7-2; cdr3_aa: CASSLGSGYGYTF; cdr3_nt: TGTGCCAGCAGCTTAGGTTCAGGCTATGGCTACACCTTC
d_call: -; j_call: TRBJ2-3; clone_size: -; v_call: TRBV5-6; cdr3_aa: CASSLGQLSTDTQYF; cdr3_nt: TGTGCCAGCAGCTTGGGACAGCTTAGCACAGATACGCAGTATTTT
d_call: TRBD2; j_call: TRBJ2-7; clone_size: -; v_call: TRBV20-1; cdr3_aa: CSANHPSSGRYEQYF; cdr3_nt: TGCAGTGCCAACCACCCCAGTAGCGGGAGGTACGAGCAGTACTTC
d_call: -; j_call: TRBJ2-2; clone_size: -; v_call: TRBV7-2; cdr3_aa: CASSLEFGTALGELFF; cdr3_nt: TGTGCCAGCAGCTTAGAATTTGGGACGGCGCTCGGGGAGCTGTTTTTT
d_call: -; j_call: TRBJ2-1; clone_size: -; v_call: TRBV4-3; cdr3_aa: CASSQAGSLQGGDRYNEQFF; cdr3_nt: TGCGCCAGCAGCCAAGCAGGAAGTCTCCAGGGCGGGGACAGATACAATGAGCAGTTCTTC
d_call: -; j_call: TRBJ1-6; clone_size: -; v_call: TRBV12-3/TRBV12-4; cdr3_aa: CASSLREGSPLHF; cdr3_nt: TGTGCCAGCAGTCTACGCGAGGGGTCACCCCTCCACTTT
d_call: -; j_call: TRBJ2-3; clone_size: few; v_call: TRBV7-2; cdr3_aa: CASSLDVRDTQYF; cdr3_nt: TGTGCCAGCAGCTTGGACGTGCGAGATACGCAGTATTTT
d_call: -; j_call: TRBJ2-2; clone_size: -; v_call: TRBV5-6; cdr3_aa: CASSLRQVYAGELFF; cdr3_nt: TGTGCCAGCAGCTTGAGGCAGGTTTATGCCGGGGAGCTGTTTTTT
d_call: -; j_call: TRBJ2-2; clone_size: few; v_call: TRBV5-6; cdr3_aa: CASSGTVSDGSGELFF; cdr3_nt: TGTGCCAGCAGCGGGACGGTTAGCGATGGGTCCGGGGAGCTGTTTTTT
d_call: TRBD1; j_call: TRBJ2-1; clone_size: few; v_call: TRBV2; cdr3_aa: CASRYGTDYNEQFF; cdr3_nt: TGTGCCAGCAGGTATGGGACAGATTACAATGAGCAGTTCTTC
d_call: -; j_call: TRBJ2-7; clone_size: -; v_call: TRBV18; cdr3_aa: CASSPPSFYEQYF; cdr3_nt: TGTGCCAGCTCACCTCCTTCTTTCTACGAGCAGTACTTC
d_call: TRBD2; j_call: TRBJ2-5; clone_size: few; v_call: TRBV27; cdr3_aa: CASSFSGRARETQYF; cdr3_nt: TGTGCCAGCAGTTTTAGCGGGAGGGCCAGGGAGACCCAGTACTTC
d_call: -; j_call: TRBJ2-2; clone_size: many; v_call: TRBV12-3/TRBV12-4; cdr3_aa: CASSLGRTLNTGELFF; cdr3_nt: TGTGCCAGCAGTCTGGGGAGGACTTTGAACACCGGGGAGCTGTTTTTT
d_call: TRBD2; j_call: TRBJ2-3; clone_size: -; v_call: TRBV20-1; cdr3_aa: CSARVGTSGLAGADTQYF; cdr3_nt: TGCAGTGCTAGAGTCGGGACTAGCGGACTAGCAGGGGCAGATACGCAGTATTTT
d_call: TRBD1; j_call: TRBJ2-7; clone_size: few; v_call: TRBV6-1; cdr3_aa: CASRTGTDYEQYF; cdr3_nt: TGTGCCAGCAGGACCGGGACAGACTACGAGCAGTACTTC
d_call: -; j_call: TRBJ2-1; clone_size: few; v_call: TRBV20-1; cdr3_aa: CSARLVSGNLYNEQFF; cdr3_nt: TGCAGTGCTAGATTAGTAAGTGGGAACCTCTACAATGAGCAGTTCTTC
d_call: -; j_call: TRBJ1-2; clone_size: few; v_call: TRBV27; cdr3_aa: CASSPYGYTF; cdr3_nt: TGTGCCAGCTCCCCCTATGGCTACACCTTC
d_call: TRBD1; j_call: TRBJ2-7; clone_size: few; v_call: TRBV6-1; cdr3_aa: CASSDDRQGTYEQYF; cdr3_nt: TGTGCCAGCAGTGACGACCGACAGGGGACCTACGAGCAGTACTTC
d_call: -; j_call: TRBJ2-1; clone_size: few; v_call: TRBV11-2; cdr3_aa: CASSLLTQYNEQFF; cdr3_nt: TGTGCCAGCAGCTTATTAACACAGTACAATGAGCAGTTCTTC
d_call: -; j_call: TRBJ2-5; clone_size: -; v_call: TRBV7-2; cdr3_aa: CASSLTVETQYF; cdr3_nt: TGTGCCAGCAGCTTGACAGTAGAGACCCAGTACTTC
d_call: TRBD2; j_call: TRBJ2-7; clone_size: many; v_call: TRBV27; cdr3_aa: CASRPGGGVSYEQYF; cdr3_nt: TGTGCCAGCAGACCCGGTGGGGGGGTATCCTACGAGCAGTACTTC
d_call: -; j_call: TRBJ2-1; clone_size: -; v_call: TRBV5-1; cdr3_aa: CASSTGLTYNEQFF; cdr3_nt: TGCGCCAGCAGCACCGGACTGACGTACAATGAGCAGTTCTTC
d_call: -; j_call: TRBJ2-1; clone_size: -; v_call: TRBV10-3; cdr3_aa: CAISESGGEQFF; cdr3_nt: TGTGCCATCAGTGAGTCAGGGGGTGAGCAGTTCTTC
d_call: TRBD2; j_call: TRBJ2-1; clone_size: many; v_call: TRBV15; cdr3_aa: CATSRDPTSGRSNEQFF; cdr3_nt: TGTGCCACCAGCAGAGATCCGACTAGCGGGAGGTCAAATGAGCAGTTCTTC
d_call: -; j_call: TRBJ1-4; clone_size: -; v_call: TRBV29-1; cdr3_aa: CSVVGVNEKLFF; cdr3_nt: TGCAGCGTTGTCGGGGTAAATGAAAAACTGTTTTTT
d_call: -; j_call: TRBJ1-1; clone_size: few; v_call: TRBV7-9; cdr3_aa: CASRPDSTEAFF; cdr3_nt: TGTGCCAGCAGACCCGACAGTACTGAAGCTTTCTTT
d_call: -; j_call: TRBJ2-3; clone_size: few; v_call: TRBV6-1; cdr3_aa: CASSTTQQGGTDTQYF; cdr3_nt: TGTGCCAGCAGCACAACCCAACAGGGAGGCACAGATACGCAGTATTTT
d_call: TRBD2; j_call: TRBJ2-7; clone_size: -; v_call: TRBV4-2; cdr3_aa: CASSRTSEILYEQYF; cdr3_nt: TGTGCCAGCAGCCGTACTAGCGAGATACTCTACGAGCAGTACTTC
d_call: TRBD2; j_call: TRBJ2-3; clone_size: few; v_call: TRBV11-2; cdr3_aa: CASSLKSLGTGGWTDTQYF; cdr3_nt: TGTGCCAGCAGCTTAAAATCCTTAGGGACGGGGGGGTGGACAGATACGCAGTATTTT
d_call: -; j_call: TRBJ2-5; clone_size: -; v_call: TRBV5-1; cdr3_aa: CASSFMDYQSTQYF; cdr3_nt: TGCGCCAGCAGCTTCATGGACTATCAGTCTACCCAGTACTTC
d_call: TRBD2; j_call: TRBJ2-3; clone_size: -; v_call: TRBV12-3/TRBV12-4; cdr3_aa: CASSLHEAGDGTQYF; cdr3_nt: TGTGCCAGCAGTTTGCACGAAGCGGGAGACGGTACGCAGTATTTT
d_call: -; j_call: TRBJ2-1; clone_size: -; v_call: TRBV25-1; cdr3_aa: CASSNIGGSSYNEQFF; cdr3_nt: TGTGCCAGCAGTAACATAGGGGGAAGCTCCTACAATGAGCAGTTCTTC
d_call: -; j_call: TRBJ1-2; clone_size: -; v_call: TRBV3-1; cdr3_aa: CASSQVLTADGYTF; cdr3_nt: TGTGCCAGCAGCCAAGTGTTGACGGCGGATGGCTACACCTTC
d_call: TRBD1; j_call: TRBJ2-7; clone_size: once; v_call: TRBV20-1; cdr3_aa: CSASDRENSYEQYF; cdr3_nt: TGCAGTGCCTCGGACAGGGAAAATTCCTACGAGCAGTACTTC
d_call: -; j_call: TRBJ1-2; clone_size: few; v_call: TRBV12-3/TRBV12-4; cdr3_aa: CASSKGPSGYTF; cdr3_nt: TGTGCCAGCAGTAAAGGACCTAGTGGCTACACCTTC